The subject of this entry is one TCR beta chain. What it recognizes is unknown. The CDR3 loop spans 15 amino acids. V lost 6 bases, J lost 2 bases, and 7 bases stayed unmatched. Germline V gives CDR1 MDHEN, CDR2 SYDVKM. It was roughly 190 ng DNA, about 30,000 T cell genomes, that sorted-subset replicate PCRs used. Assay: immunoSEQ multiplex PCR; the TCRdb copy retains only in-frame clones and omits some. The sample lists around 2.1 million clones, approximately 96% occurring once. The sample is drawn from a study of shared clonotypes between healthy human individuals. Study observations and caveats: Having only a few donors restricted how much genetic and exposure-history diversity was captured. Measured sharing among donors was expected to vary with sequencing depth.

J is TRBJ1-3 and V is TRBV28; 7 bases map to TRBD1. This clonotype was obtained from a man in his late teens or twenties in good health. What was sequenced was naive CD4+ T cells sorted from blood. Subset denoted: CD45RA+ positively selected. CDR3 nucleotide sequence: TGTGCCAGCAGCACCCCGGGGACAGCTGGAAACACCATATATTTT. Translation gives CASSTPGTAGNTIYF.